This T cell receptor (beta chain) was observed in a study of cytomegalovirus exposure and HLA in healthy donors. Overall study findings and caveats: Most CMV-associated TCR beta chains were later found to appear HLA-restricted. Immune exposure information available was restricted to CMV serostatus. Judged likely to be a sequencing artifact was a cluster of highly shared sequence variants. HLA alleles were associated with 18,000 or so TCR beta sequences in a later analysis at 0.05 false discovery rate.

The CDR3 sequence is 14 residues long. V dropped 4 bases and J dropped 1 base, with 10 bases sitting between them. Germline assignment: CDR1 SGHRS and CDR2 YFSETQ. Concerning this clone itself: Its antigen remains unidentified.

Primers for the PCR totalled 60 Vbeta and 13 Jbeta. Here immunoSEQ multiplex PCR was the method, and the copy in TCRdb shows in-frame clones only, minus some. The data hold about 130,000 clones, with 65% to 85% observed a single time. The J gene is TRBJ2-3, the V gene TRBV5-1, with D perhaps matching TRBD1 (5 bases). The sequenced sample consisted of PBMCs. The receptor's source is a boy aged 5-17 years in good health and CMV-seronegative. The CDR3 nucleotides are TGCGCCAGCAGCCTCAGGGATGGCACAGATACGCAGTATTTT. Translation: CASSLRDGTDTQYF.